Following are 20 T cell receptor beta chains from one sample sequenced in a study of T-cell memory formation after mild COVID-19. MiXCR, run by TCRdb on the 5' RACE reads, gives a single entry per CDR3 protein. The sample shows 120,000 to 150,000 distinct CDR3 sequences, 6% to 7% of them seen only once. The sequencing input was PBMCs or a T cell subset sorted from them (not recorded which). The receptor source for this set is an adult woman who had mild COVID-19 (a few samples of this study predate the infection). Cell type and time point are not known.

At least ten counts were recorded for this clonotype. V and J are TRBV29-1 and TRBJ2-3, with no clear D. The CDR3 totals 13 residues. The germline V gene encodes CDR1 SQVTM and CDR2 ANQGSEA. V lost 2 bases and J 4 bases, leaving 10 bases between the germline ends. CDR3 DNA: TGCAGCGTTGAATCCGTGGGCCCAGATACGCAGTATTTT. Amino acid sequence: CSVESVGPDTQYF.

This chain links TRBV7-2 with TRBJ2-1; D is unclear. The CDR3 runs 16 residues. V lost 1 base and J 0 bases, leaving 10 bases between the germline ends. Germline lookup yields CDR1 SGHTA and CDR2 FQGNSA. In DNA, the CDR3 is TGTGCCAGCAGCTTAGAAGGGTTGAGCTCCTACAATGAGCAGTTCTTC. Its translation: CASSLEGLSSYNEQFF.

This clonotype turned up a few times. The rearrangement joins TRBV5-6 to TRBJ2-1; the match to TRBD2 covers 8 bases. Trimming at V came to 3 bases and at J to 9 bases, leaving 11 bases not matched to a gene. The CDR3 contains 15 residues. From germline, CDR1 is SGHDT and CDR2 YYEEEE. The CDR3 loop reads CASSYPGLDPGEQFF. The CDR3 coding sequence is TGTGCCAGCAGCTACCCGGGACTAGATCCCGGTGAGCAGTTCTTC. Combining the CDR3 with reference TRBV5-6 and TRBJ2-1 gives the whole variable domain DAGVTQSPTHLIKTRGQQVTLRCSPKSGHDTVSWYQQALGQGPQFIFQYYEEEERQRGNFPDRFSGHQFPNYSSELNVNALLLGDSALYLCASSYPGLDPGEQFFGPGTRLTVL.

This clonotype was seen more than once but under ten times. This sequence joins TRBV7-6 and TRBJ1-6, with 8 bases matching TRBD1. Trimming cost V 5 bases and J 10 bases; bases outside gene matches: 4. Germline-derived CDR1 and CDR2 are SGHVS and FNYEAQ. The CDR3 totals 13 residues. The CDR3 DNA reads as TGTGCCAGCAGCCCTCGACAGGGGTCACCCCTCCACTTT. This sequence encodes CASSPRQGSPLHF. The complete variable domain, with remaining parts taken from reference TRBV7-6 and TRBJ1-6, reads GAGVSQSPRYKVTKRGQDVALRCDPISGHVSLYWYRQALGQGPEFLTYFNYEAQQDKSGLPNDRFSAERPEGSISTLTIQRTEQRDSAMYRCASSPRQGSPLHFGNGTRLTVT.

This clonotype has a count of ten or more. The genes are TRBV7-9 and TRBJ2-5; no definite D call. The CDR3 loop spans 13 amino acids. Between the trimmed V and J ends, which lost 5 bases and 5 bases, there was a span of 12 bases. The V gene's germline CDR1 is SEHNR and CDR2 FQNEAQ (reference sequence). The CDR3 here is CASSRDLTETQYF. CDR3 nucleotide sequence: TGTGCCAGCAGCCGCGACTTGACGGAGACCCAGTACTTC.

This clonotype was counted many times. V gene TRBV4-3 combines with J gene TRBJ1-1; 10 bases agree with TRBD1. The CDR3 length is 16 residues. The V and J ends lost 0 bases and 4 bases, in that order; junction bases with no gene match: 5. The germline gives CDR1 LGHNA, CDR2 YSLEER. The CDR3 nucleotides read TGCGCCAGCAGCCAAGATGGGCGGACAGGGGGCACTGAAGCTTTCTTT. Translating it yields CASSQDGRTGGTEAFF.

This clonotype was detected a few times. In nucleotides, the CDR3 is TGTGCCAGCAGCTTGGACAGTCAGCCCCAGCATTTT. This codes for CASSLDSQPQHF. The chain couples TRBV7-9 to TRBJ1-5, with D perhaps TRBD1 (6 bases). CDR1 is SEHNR, CDR2 FQNEAQ, per germline (reference sequence). The CDR3 length is 12 residues. Deletions cut 3 bases from V and 6 bases from J, with 6 bases between.

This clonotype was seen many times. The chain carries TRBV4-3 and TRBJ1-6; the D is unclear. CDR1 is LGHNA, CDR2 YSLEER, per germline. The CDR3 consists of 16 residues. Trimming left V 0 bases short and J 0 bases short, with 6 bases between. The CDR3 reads CASSQDGSSYNSPLHF. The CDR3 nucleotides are TGCGCCAGCAGCCAAGATGGGAGCTCCTATAATTCACCCCTCCACTTT.

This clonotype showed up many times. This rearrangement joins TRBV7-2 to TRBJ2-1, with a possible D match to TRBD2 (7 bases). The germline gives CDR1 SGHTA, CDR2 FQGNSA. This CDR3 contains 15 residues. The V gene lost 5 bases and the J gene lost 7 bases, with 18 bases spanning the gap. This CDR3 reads CASSTVRGRANEQFF. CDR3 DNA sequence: TGTGCCAGCAGCACTGTAAGGGGGAGGGCGAATGAGCAGTTCTTC.

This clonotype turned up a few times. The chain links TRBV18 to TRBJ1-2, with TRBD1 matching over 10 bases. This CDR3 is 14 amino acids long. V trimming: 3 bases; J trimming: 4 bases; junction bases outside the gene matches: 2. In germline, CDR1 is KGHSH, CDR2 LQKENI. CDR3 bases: TGTGCCAGCTCACCGGACAGGGGGGGCTATGGCTACACCTTC. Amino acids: CASSPDRGGYGYTF.

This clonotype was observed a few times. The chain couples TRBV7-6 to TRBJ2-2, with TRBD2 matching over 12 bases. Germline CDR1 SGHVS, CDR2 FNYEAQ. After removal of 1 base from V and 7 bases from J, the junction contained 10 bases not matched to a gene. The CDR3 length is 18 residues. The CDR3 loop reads CASSLVPSGRANHGELFF. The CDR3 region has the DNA TGTGCCAGCAGCTTAGTACCTAGCGGGAGGGCCAATCACGGGGAGCTGTTTTTT.

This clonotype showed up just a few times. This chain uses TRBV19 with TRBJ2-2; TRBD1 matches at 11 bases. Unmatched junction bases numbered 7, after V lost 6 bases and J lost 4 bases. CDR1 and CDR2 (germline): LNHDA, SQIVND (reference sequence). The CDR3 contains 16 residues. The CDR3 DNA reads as TGTGCCAGTAGAAGTGCCGGGACAGGGGGCACCGGGGAGCTGTTTTTT. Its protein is CASRSAGTGGTGELFF.

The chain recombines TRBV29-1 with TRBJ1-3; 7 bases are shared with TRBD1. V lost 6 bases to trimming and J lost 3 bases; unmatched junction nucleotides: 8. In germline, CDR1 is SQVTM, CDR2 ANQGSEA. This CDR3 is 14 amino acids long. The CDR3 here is CSVLPGTVGNTIYF. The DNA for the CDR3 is TGCAGCGTCTTACCCGGGACAGTTGGAAACACCATATATTTT.

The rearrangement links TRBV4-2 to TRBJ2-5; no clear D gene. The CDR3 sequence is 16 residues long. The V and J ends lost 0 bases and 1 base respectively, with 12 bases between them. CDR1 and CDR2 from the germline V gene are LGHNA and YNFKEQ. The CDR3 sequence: CASSQEGSVGQETQYF. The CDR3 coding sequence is TGTGCCAGCAGCCAAGAGGGCTCGGTTGGCCAAGAGACCCAGTACTTC.

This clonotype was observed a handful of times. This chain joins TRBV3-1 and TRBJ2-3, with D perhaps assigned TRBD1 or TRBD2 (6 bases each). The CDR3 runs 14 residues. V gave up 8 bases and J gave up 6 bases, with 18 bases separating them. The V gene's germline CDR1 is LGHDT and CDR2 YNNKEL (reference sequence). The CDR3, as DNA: TGTGCCAGCTCCTCTCCGGGGGCTAGGGATACGCAGTATTTT. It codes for CASSSPGARDTQYF.

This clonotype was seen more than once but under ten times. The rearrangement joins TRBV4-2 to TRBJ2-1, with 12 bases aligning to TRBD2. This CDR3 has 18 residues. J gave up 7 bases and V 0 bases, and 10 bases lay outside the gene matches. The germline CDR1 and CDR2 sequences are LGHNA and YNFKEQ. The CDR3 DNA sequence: TGTGCCAGCAGCCAAGATCTAGCGGGAGGGCCTTCTACGAATGAGCAGTTCTTC. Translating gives CASSQDLAGGPSTNEQFF.

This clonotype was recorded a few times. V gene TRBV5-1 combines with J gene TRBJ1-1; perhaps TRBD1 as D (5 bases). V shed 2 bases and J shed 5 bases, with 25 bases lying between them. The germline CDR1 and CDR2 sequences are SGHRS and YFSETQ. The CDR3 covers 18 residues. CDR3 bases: TGCGCCAGCAGCTTATGGGGTTCCGGGGCTAGCCGCTTTACTGAAGCTTTCTTT. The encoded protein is CASSLWGSGASRFTEAFF.

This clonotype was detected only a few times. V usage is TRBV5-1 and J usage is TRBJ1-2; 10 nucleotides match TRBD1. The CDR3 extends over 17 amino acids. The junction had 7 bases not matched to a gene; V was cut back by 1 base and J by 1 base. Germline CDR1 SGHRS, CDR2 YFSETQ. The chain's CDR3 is CASSLRTGTGDNYGYTF. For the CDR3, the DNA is TGCGCCAGCAGCTTGAGGACCGGGACAGGGGATAACTATGGCTACACCTTC.

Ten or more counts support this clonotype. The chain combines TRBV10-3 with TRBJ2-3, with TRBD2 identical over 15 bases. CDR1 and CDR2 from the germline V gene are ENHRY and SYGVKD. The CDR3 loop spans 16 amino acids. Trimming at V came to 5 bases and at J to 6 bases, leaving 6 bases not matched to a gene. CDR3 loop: CAISSGTSGRPDTQYF. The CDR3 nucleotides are TGTGCCATCAGTTCCGGGACTAGCGGGAGGCCCGATACGCAGTATTTT.

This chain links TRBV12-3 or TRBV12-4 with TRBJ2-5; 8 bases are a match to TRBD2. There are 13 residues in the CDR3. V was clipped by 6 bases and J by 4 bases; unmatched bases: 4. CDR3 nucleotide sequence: TGTGCCAGCAGGATCACTAGCGGAGAGACCCAGTACTTC. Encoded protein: CASRITSGETQYF.